This T cell receptor (beta chain) was captured by sequencing in a study of cytomegalovirus exposure and HLA in healthy donors. General study findings and limits: Some public TCRs appeared in many individuals, while most sequences were rare.

The CDR3 contains 18 residues. The germline V gene has CDR1 LNHNV and CDR2 YYDKDF (reference sequence). The ends lost 2 bases at V and 5 bases at J; junction bases unmatched: 9. The PCR contained 60 Vbeta and 13 Jbeta primers. Produced via immunoSEQ multiplex PCR; TCRdb's table is partial and in-frame only. The table lists some 130,000 clones, 65% to 80% of them singletons. Regarding this clone: Its antigen is undetermined.

Sequencing used PBMCs. This sequence originates from a man aged 40-55 years in good health and CMV-seropositive. The chain uses TRBV15 and TRBJ2-2; 12 nucleotides agree with TRBD1. The CDR3 loop reads CATSRIKPGQGATGELFF. CDR3 DNA sequence: TGTGCCACCAGCAGAATTAAACCGGGACAGGGGGCGACCGGGGAGCTGTTTTTT.